The 23 T cell receptor beta chains below come from one sample, sequenced in a study of T cell responses to AZD1222 COVID-19 vaccine. The protocol was immunoSEQ multiplex PCR, while the TCRdb copy is restricted to in-frame clones and leaves out a portion. The sample yields about 140,000 clones, about 93% seen once. The source was peripheral blood, collected on day 0 of AZD1222 vaccination. Every receptor here comes from an adult in good health.

This chain links TRBV27 with TRBJ1-2; the match to TRBD1 covers 10 bases. Trimming removed 3 bases from V and 6 bases from J; junction bases left unmatched: 4. The CDR3 is made up of 14 amino acids. Germline CDR1 and CDR2: MNHEY and SMNVEV (reference sequence). As DNA, the CDR3 is TGTGCCAGCAGTTTCTTCGACAGGGGGCATGGCTACACCTTC. Its protein product is CASSFFDRGHGYTF.

The chain employs TRBV29-1 and TRBJ1-2, with D hard to call. The CDR3 sequence is 13 residues long. V lost 4 bases to trimming and J lost 8 bases, with 17 bases between them. Germline-derived CDR1 and CDR2 are SQVTM and ANQGSEA. The CDR3 here is CSVVRGAAGGYTF. CDR3 coding DNA: TGCAGCGTTGTGCGCGGCGCGGCAGGCGGCTACACCTTC.

The V and J genes are TRBV6-2 or TRBV6-3 and TRBJ1-2; D is ambiguous. Trimming removed 5 bases at V and 0 bases at J, with 25 bases between. This CDR3 contains 19 residues. The germline CDR1 and CDR2 sequences are MNHEY and SVGEGT. CDR3 sequence reads: CASSTVPRLALLANYGYTF. The DNA of the CDR3 is TGTGCCAGCAGTACCGTGCCTCGCCTTGCACTCCTGGCTAACTATGGCTACACCTTC.

The chain has TRBV19 and TRBJ1-1, with unresolved D. V shed 9 bases and J shed 2 bases, with 13 bases lying between them. Germline CDR1 is LNHDA and CDR2 is SQIVND (reference sequence). The CDR3 totals 13 residues. In DNA, the CDR3 is TGTGCCAGCGCCCGGGGTGGAAACACTGAAGCTTTCTTT. Amino acids: CASARGGNTEAFF. The full variable domain, its missing parts supplied by reference TRBV19 and TRBJ1-1, is DGGITQSPKYLFRKEGQNVTLSCEQNLNHDAMYWYRQDPGQGLRLIYYSQIVNDFQKGDIAEGYSVSREKKESFPLTVTSAQKNPTAFYLCASARGGNTEAFFGQGTRLTVV.

The chain combines TRBV19 with TRBJ1-3, with 7 nucleotides matching TRBD1. Germline CDR1 and CDR2: LNHDA and SQIVND (reference sequence). The CDR3 runs 15 residues. The trim removed 5 bases at V and 2 bases at J, leaving 6 bases unmatched. CDR3 DNA: TGTGCCAGTAGTGCCAACAGGGGAACTGGAAACACCATATATTTT. Protein product: CASSANRGTGNTIYF. The full variable domain, with the rest looked up from reference TRBV19 and TRBJ1-3, is DGGITQSPKYLFRKEGQNVTLSCEQNLNHDAMYWYRQDPGQGLRLIYYSQIVNDFQKGDIAEGYSVSREKKESFPLTVTSAQKNPTAFYLCASSANRGTGNTIYFGEGSWLTVV.

This clone was seen a few times. This chain links TRBV5-1 with TRBJ2-7; tentative D call: TRBD1 (6 bases). Germline values: CDR1 SGHRS, CDR2 YFSETQ. The CDR3 runs to 16 residues. V lost 5 bases and J 7 bases, leaving 25 bases between the germline ends. In nucleotides, the CDR3 is TGCGCCAGCAGTCCCCCCCGGGCAGGGGTATCGGGGGAGCAGTACTTC. Translation gives CASSPPRAGVSGEQYF.

The V and J genes are TRBV5-5 and TRBJ2-1; 10 bases agree with TRBD2. The CDR3 spans 15 residues. The ends lost 2 bases at V and 2 bases at J; junction bases unmatched: 1. CDR1 is SGHKS and CDR2 is YYEKEE in the germline V gene (reference sequence). DNA of the CDR3: TGTGCCAGCAGCTTAGGACTAGCGGCCTACAATGAGCAGTTCTTC. This translates into CASSLGLAAYNEQFF.

This chain connects TRBV19 to TRBJ2-7, with D perhaps TRBD2 (5 bases). Germline loops: CDR1 LNHDA, CDR2 SQIVND (reference sequence). Trimming stripped 2 bases from V and 2 bases from J, with 10 bases between. This CDR3 is built from 14 residues. Here the CDR3 DNA reads TGTGCCAGTAGTATACGGCGGGCCACCTACGAGCAGTACTTC. It yields the protein CASSIRRATYEQYF. Filled out from reference TRBV19 and TRBJ2-7, the complete variable domain reads DGGITQSPKYLFRKEGQNVTLSCEQNLNHDAMYWYRQDPGQGLRLIYYSQIVNDFQKGDIAEGYSVSREKKESFPLTVTSAQKNPTAFYLCASSIRRATYEQYFGPGTRLTVT.

The J gene is TRBJ2-1, the V gene TRBV7-9; D gene ambiguous. Germline CDR1 and CDR2: SEHNR and FQNEAQ (reference sequence). The CDR3 is 16 residues long. Trimming shortened V by 4 bases and J by 9 bases, and 22 bases separated the two germline ends. Here the CDR3 DNA reads TGTGCCAGCAGCTCGATCCTCACCGGCGGCGGTGCTGAGCAGTTCTTC. This sequence encodes CASSSILTGGGAEQFF.

The DNA of the CDR3 is TGTGCCAGCAGCACAGATCCCCTCTGGCAGGGACCTCATCAGCCCCAGCATTTT. Encoded protein: CASSTDPLWQGPHQPQHF. This sequence joins TRBV7-6 and TRBJ1-5; D might be TRBD1 (5 bases). The CDR3 has 18 residues. Trimming cost V 5 bases and J 5 bases, with 25 bases left between them. The germline CDR1 and CDR2 sequences are SGHVS and FNYEAQ.

The rearrangement links TRBV10-2 to TRBJ2-3; D uncertain. CDR1 and CDR2 (germline): WSHSY, SAAADI. This CDR3 comprises 12 residues. Between the trimmed V and J ends, which lost 2 bases and 9 bases, there was a span of 9 bases. CDR3 protein: CASSEGLSTQYF. CDR3 DNA: TGCGCCAGCAGTGAGGGCCTCTCCACGCAGTATTTT.

J is TRBJ2-2 and V is TRBV19, with TRBD1 as a possible D gene (5 bases). Germline V lookup: CDR1 LNHDA, CDR2 SQIVND (reference sequence). The CDR3 is 13 residues long. The V end lost 6 bases, the J end lost 6 bases, and 11 bases lay between the germline ends. The CDR3 DNA is TGTGCCAGTAGAACTCAGGGATCCGGGGAGCTGTTTTTT. Translation: CASRTQGSGELFF.

Only a few counts were recorded for this clone. The chain recombines TRBV5-1 with TRBJ1-5; 10 bases are a match to TRBD1. CDR1 SGHRS and CDR2 YFSETQ come from the germline V gene. V trimming: 2 bases; J trimming: 1 base; junction bases outside the gene matches: 15. CDR3 length: 20 amino acids. The CDR3 bases are TGCGCCAGCAGCTTTAATTTCGCGGGACAGGGGCGCGAGAGCAATCAGCCCCAGCATTTT. Translated, it gives CASSFNFAGQGRESNQPQHF.

J is TRBJ1-1 and V is TRBV3-1 (or the pseudogene TRBV3-2); D uncertain. V was shortened by 6 bases and J by 9 bases, with 17 bases between the two germline ends. The CDR3 length is 13 residues. Germline V gene data show CDR1 as LGHDT and CDR2 as YNNKEL (reference sequence). CDR3 coding DNA: TGTGCCAGCAGTATAGGAGGGCCTAAGAAAGCTTTCTTT. Residues: CASSIGGPKKAFF.

Only one count was recorded for this clone. This rearrangement joins TRBV18 to TRBJ2-1, with TRBD2 identical over 8 bases. Trimming removed 6 bases from V and 0 bases from J; junction bases left unmatched: 4. Germline values: CDR1 KGHSH, CDR2 LQKENI. This CDR3 spans 15 amino acids. CDR3 protein: CASSFTSGSYNEQFF. CDR3 coding DNA: TGTGCCAGCTCGTTCACTAGCGGCTCCTACAATGAGCAGTTCTTC.

This chain connects TRBV9 to TRBJ2-5; 8 bases fit TRBD2. V shed 5 bases, J shed 5 bases, and the junction held 14 bases outside the gene matches. Germline values: CDR1 SGDLS, CDR2 YYNGEE. The CDR3 has 16 residues. In nucleotides, the CDR3 is TGTGCCAGCAGTTCTAAATCGGGGGGGACCGCTGAGACCCAGTACTTC. This encodes CASSSKSGGTAETQYF.

This clone was observed once. CDR3 bases: TGCGCCAGCAACTCAGGCGGGAGGGCCAGATTGAGTCGGGCCAATGAGCAGTTCTTC. Its protein product is CASNSGGRARLSRANEQFF. The V gene is TRBV5-1, the J gene TRBJ2-1; TRBD2 matches 9 bases. The CDR3 loop spans 19 amino acids. V dropped 6 bases and J dropped 6; count of bases not matched to a gene: 22. The V gene's germline CDR1 is SGHRS and CDR2 YFSETQ.

V usage is TRBV20-1 and J usage is TRBJ2-1, with a possible D match to TRBD2 (6 bases). Trimming pared 3 bases from V and 6 bases from J, leaving 15 bases between. This CDR3 spans 14 amino acids. CDR1 is DFQATT, CDR2 SNEGSKA, per germline (reference sequence). The CDR3 loop reads CSASRGSLANEQFF. Written as DNA, the CDR3 is TGCAGTGCTAGTCGGGGGAGCCTGGCCAATGAGCAGTTCTTC.

The chain combines TRBV19 with TRBJ1-1, with a possible D match to TRBD1 (6 bases). The germline V gene has CDR1 LNHDA and CDR2 SQIVND (reference sequence). The CDR3 contains 10 residues. Deletions cut 9 bases from V and 4 bases from J, with 6 bases between. The CDR3 DNA reads TGTGCCAGCAGGGGCACTGAAGCTTTCTTT. It yields the protein CASRGTEAFF.

This clone came up a few times. J is TRBJ1-1 and V is TRBV18; D is uncertain. Germline-derived CDR1 and CDR2 are KGHSH and LQKENI. The germline V and J ends were trimmed by 2 bases and 0 bases, with 7 bases remaining between them. The CDR3 contains 14 residues. CDR3 amino acids: CASSPLGMNTEAFF. The CDR3 bases are TGTGCCAGCTCACCATTGGGGATGAACACTGAAGCTTTCTTT.

This chain uses TRBV27 with TRBJ2-1; 9 bases are a match to TRBD2. V lost 3 bases and J lost 7; bases outside the gene matches: 4. Germline-derived CDR1 and CDR2 are MNHEY and SMNVEV (reference sequence). The CDR3 is 14 amino acids. The CDR3, as DNA: TGTGCCAGCAGTTTTGTGGCGGGAGGGAATGAGCAGTTCTTC. Amino acids: CASSFVAGGNEQFF.

V gene TRBV10-2 combines with J gene TRBJ2-7; D perhaps matches TRBD2 (5 bases). The germline V and J ends were trimmed by 6 bases and 0 bases, with 15 bases remaining between them. Per germline, CDR1 WSHSY and CDR2 SAAADI. CDR3 size: 15 residues. The DNA for the CDR3 is TGCGCCAGCAGACTAGTGGCGGATAGCTCCTACGAGCAGTACTTC. Translated, it gives CASRLVADSSYEQYF.

The chain couples TRBV5-1 to TRBJ2-7; 7 positions agree with TRBD2. Germline assignment: CDR1 SGHRS and CDR2 YFSETQ. The CDR3 is 14 residues long. V dropped 3 bases and J dropped 2; count of bases not matched to a gene: 5. The CDR3 sequence: CASSSGLVPYEQYF. The CDR3 DNA sequence: TGCGCCAGCAGCTCCGGACTAGTCCCCTACGAGCAGTACTTC.